A selection of T cell receptor beta chains follows, all from one sample in a study of blood T cell repertoires in COVID-19. Only in-frame clones appear in the TCRdb table, and some are missing; sequencing was by immunoSEQ multiplex PCR. The sample records about 110,000 clones, 88% being singletons. Source material: peripheral blood. The receptor set was obtained from a human donor in a cohort sampled during active COVID-19. The CDR3 runs from the conserved cysteine through the conserved F or W.

J,V,CDR3
TRBJ1-5,TRBV6-5,CASRKDRQDQPQHF
TRBJ2-2,TRBV6-6,CASSRSGTGKTGELFF
TRBJ2-1,TRBV11-2,CASSSIAGSSYNEQFF
TRBJ1-6,TRBV18,CASSPTGGLNSPLHF
TRBJ2-5,TRBV5-8,CASSQGQGGQETQYF
TRBJ1-1,TRBV18,CASSPRGLGTEAFF
TRBJ1-1,TRBV3-1/TRBV3-2,CASTSQEGSTEAFF
TRBJ2-1,TRBV24-1,CATSDQAGTTNRQFF
TRBJ2-7,TRBV7-9,CASSSSGDEQYF
TRBJ2-5,TRBV18,CASSLHTGETQYF
TRBJ2-7,TRBV4-1,CASSPSGRRYEQYF
TRBJ2-7,TRBV6-6,CATGTSGTYEQYF
TRBJ1-6,TRBV5-1,CASSLEAASSYNSPLHF
TRBJ1-4,TRBV10-3,CAISAAEGREKLFF
TRBJ2-7,TRBV9,CASSGSGYEQYF
TRBJ2-5,TRBV7-2,CASSFQGIQETQYF
TRBJ2-5,TRBV15,CATGAVRSETQYF
TRBJ2-1,TRBV7-9,CASSLHGGRMNEQFF
TRBJ2-7,TRBV5-1,CASRAPGGDEQYF
TRBJ1-5,TRBV2,CASSRDIPSNQPQHF
TRBJ2-1,TRBV14,CASSQPTTPGLASYNEQFF
TRBJ2-2,TRBV7-7,CASSPGLAQTGELFF
TRBJ2-1,TRBV3-1/TRBV3-2,CASSQVSAGVDNEQFF
TRBJ1-1,TRBV11-2,CASSLVTGANTEAFF
TRBJ1-5,TRBV5-6,CASSGGGAQGPNQPQHF
TRBJ2-5,TRBV6-5,CASSYSSQGYETQYF
TRBJ1-4,TRBV5-1,CASSLGNRATNEKLFF
TRBJ2-1,TRBV10-2,CASTLAGSNEQFF
TRBJ2-5,TRBV6-5,CASSYSQGLYQETQYF
TRBJ1-2,TRBV5-4,CASRPPDSGALYGYTF
TRBJ1-2,TRBV7-2,CASSLSRQSGEGYGYTF
TRBJ1-2,TRBV6-6,CASSYLAGASYTF
TRBJ1-1,TRBV9,CASSVARDRGAAFF
TRBJ2-5,TRBV7-2,CASSQIAGAGETQYF
TRBJ1-2,TRBV9,CASSSRTGNDYGYTF
TRBJ2-7,TRBV7-9,CASSSTGISYEQYF
TRBJ1-5,TRBV19,CASSMSLNQPQHF
TRBJ2-5,TRBV5-8,CASSSSLGGQETQYF
TRBJ1-2,TRBV6-5,CASSAPGGGYGYTF
TRBJ2-5,TRBV19,CASSSGGYPFQETQYF
TRBJ2-5,TRBV5-1,CASSPGQGRETQYF
TRBJ1-3,TRBV28,CASSWQGHTIYF
TRBJ2-7,TRBV28,CASSPRGTGVYEQYF
TRBJ1-6,TRBV12-5,CASGLSTANSPLHF
TRBJ1-2,TRBV7-2,CASSSPGQGAFGYTF
TRBJ1-1,TRBV6-5,CASSPGGFGSTEAFF
TRBJ2-3,TRBV6-5,CASSPWTGQTDTQYF
TRBJ2-5,TRBV5-1,CASSLETSHPKTQYF